This entry lists 32 T cell receptor beta chains sequenced from one sample in a study of blood T cell repertoires in COVID-19. The data were produced by immunoSEQ multiplex PCR, yet TCRdb's version contains in-frame clones alone and is incomplete. Of about 74,000 clones listed, under 85% are singletons. The sequencing sample was made of peripheral blood. These receptors were collected from a man aged 65 to 85 with acute or convalescent COVID-19.

This clone showed up just a few times. The J gene is TRBJ1-6, the V gene TRBV7-6; D is uncertain. Trimming cost V 6 bases and J 9 bases, with 18 bases left between them. This CDR3 has 15 amino acids. The germline CDR1 and CDR2 sequences are SGHVS and FNYEAQ. The DNA for the CDR3 is TGTGCCAGCAGTGTTAGTAGTAGTCTCGGTTCACCCCTCCACTTT. This sequence encodes CASSVSSSLGSPLHF.

V gene TRBV7-3 combines with J gene TRBJ2-1, with a possible D match to TRBD2 (6 bases). V was cut by 1 base and J by 8 bases, with 12 bases left in between. Germline assignment: CDR1 SGHTA and CDR2 FQGTGA. The CDR3 loop spans 14 amino acids. CDR3 in DNA: TGTGCCAGCAGCTTAAGGGCTCCGGGGGATGAGCAGTTCTTC. Its translation is CASSLRAPGDEQFF.

The gene calls are TRBV28 and TRBJ1-2, with 8 bases matching TRBD1. J gave up 10 bases and V 5 bases, and 9 bases lay outside the gene matches. The germline CDR1 and CDR2 sequences are MDHEN and SYDVKM. This CDR3 contains 13 residues. CDR3 bases: TGTGCCAGCAGTGTCTCCGGGACAGGACTCTACACCTTC. Translated: CASSVSGTGLYTF.

This sequence joins TRBV24-1 and TRBJ2-1, with D hard to call. The germline V and J ends were trimmed by 4 bases and 0 bases, with 12 bases remaining between them. The V gene's germline CDR1 is KGHDR and CDR2 SFDVKD. The length of the CDR3 is 16 residues. The CDR3 DNA follows: TGTGCCACCAGTGACCAAACTCGGAGCTCCTACAATGAGCAGTTCTTC. Translation: CATSDQTRSSYNEQFF.

In DNA, the CDR3 is TGTGCCAGCAGCCCCCTACAGGGTACGGGCACTGAAGCTTTCTTT. It is translated as CASSPLQGTGTEAFF. J is TRBJ1-1 and V is TRBV7-9; D might be TRBD1 (6 bases). The ends were cut back, 5 bases at V and 4 bases at J, with 17 bases in the middle. The CDR3 covers 15 residues. Germline V lookup: CDR1 SEHNR, CDR2 FQNEAQ (reference sequence). Based on the CDR3 plus reference TRBV7-9 and TRBJ1-1, the full variable domain is DTGVSQNPRHKITKRGQNVTFRCDPISEHNRLYWYRQTLGQGPEFLTYFQNEAQLEKSRLLSDRFSAERPKGSFSTLEIQRTEQGDSAMYLCASSPLQGTGTEAFFGQGTRLTVV.

V is TRBV6-4 and J is TRBJ2-1, with 7 bases that match TRBD1. Germline trimming cut 6 bases from V and 10 bases from J; bases unmatched to any gene: 12. Germline CDR1 and CDR2: MRHNA and SNTAGT. The CDR3 runs 14 residues. The CDR3 region is CASSPSSPGQEQFF. For the CDR3, the DNA is TGTGCCAGCAGCCCCTCCAGCCCGGGACAGGAGCAGTTCTTC.

This chain uses TRBV10-3 with TRBJ2-2; 8 bases are shared with TRBD2. V lost 1 base to trimming and J lost 4 bases; unmatched junction nucleotides: 17. The V gene's germline CDR1 is ENHRY and CDR2 SYGVKD. The CDR3 runs to 20 residues. CDR3 protein: CAISELGANQRAGGTGELFF. CDR3 nucleotides: TGTGCCATCAGTGAGTTGGGGGCTAATCAGCGGGCGGGGGGCACCGGGGAGCTGTTTTTT.

This clone was counted between two and nine times. The chain combines TRBV19 with TRBJ2-7; D might be TRBD2 (6 bases). Germline V gene lookup returns CDR1 LNHDA and CDR2 SQIVND (reference sequence). Trimming pared 10 bases from V and 2 bases from J, leaving 12 bases between. This CDR3 comprises 12 residues. CDR3 nucleotides: TGTGCCACCACCGGGACTGCCTACGAGCAGTACTTC. Amino acids: CATTGTAYEQYF.

The gene calls are TRBV11-2 and TRBJ2-3; no firm D call. The CDR3 spans 15 residues. The V end was cut by 3 bases, the J end by 1 base, with 11 bases between. In germline, CDR1 is SGHAT, CDR2 FQNNGV. CDR3 DNA sequence: TGTGCCAGCAGCTTCACAGTCACCGGCACAGATACGCAGTATTTT. Its protein product is CASSFTVTGTDTQYF.

The V call is TRBV6-6, the J call TRBJ1-1; unclear D gene. Germline V gene data show CDR1 as MNHNY and CDR2 as SVGAGI (reference sequence). The CDR3 length is 15 residues. V dropped 3 bases and J dropped 1 base, with 12 bases sitting between them. This chain's CDR3 is CASSYPGGPNTEAFF. The DNA for the CDR3 is TGTGCCAGCAGTTATCCCGGAGGGCCGAACACTGAAGCTTTCTTT.

This rearrangement joins TRBV28 to TRBJ1-1; a weak D match, TRBD1 (5 bases). Looked up from germline, CDR1 is MDHEN and CDR2 is SYDVKM. The V end was cut by 7 bases, the J end by 3 bases, with 21 bases between. The CDR3 covers 16 residues. CDR3 DNA: TGTGCCAGCACCACCACCCAGGGCATTCGGGACACTGAAGCTTTCTTT. Translation gives CASTTTQGIRDTEAFF.

The chain is built from TRBV28 and TRBJ1-5, with D possibly TRBD1 on 6 matching bases. The germline V gene has CDR1 MDHEN and CDR2 SYDVKM. V gave up 3 bases and J gave up 1 base, with 16 bases separating them. This CDR3 has 17 residues. CDR3 protein: CASSLGGAGRSNQPQHF. DNA for the CDR3: TGTGCCAGCAGTTTGGGGGGGGCCGGCAGAAGCAATCAGCCCCAGCATTTT.

This clone came up a few times. This chain links TRBV27 with TRBJ2-1, with 9 bases identical to TRBD2. The trim removed 2 bases at V and 6 bases at J, leaving 5 bases unmatched. The CDR3 loop spans 15 amino acids. CDR1 is MNHEY and CDR2 is SMNVEV in the germline V gene (reference sequence). DNA for the CDR3: TGTGCCAGCAGTTTAAAGCCTAGCGGGGTCAATGAGCAGTTCTTC. Translation: CASSLKPSGVNEQFF.

The table lists this clone with a count of one. The V and J genes are TRBV11-2 and TRBJ1-1; tentatively, D is TRBD1 (6 bases). V lost 4 bases and J 4 bases, leaving 10 bases between the germline ends. The germline CDR1 and CDR2 sequences are SGHAT and FQNNGV. The CDR3 is made up of 13 amino acids. The CDR3 spells CASSSLRGTEAFF. The CDR3 bases are TGTGCCAGCAGCTCCCTCAGGGGCACTGAAGCTTTCTTT.

This clone was recorded a few times. The chain employs TRBV7-2 and TRBJ2-1, with 14 bases fitting TRBD2. After removal of 5 bases from V and 7 bases from J, the junction contained 7 bases not matched to a gene. This CDR3 is built from 16 residues. CDR1 and CDR2 (germline): SGHTA, FQGNSA. The CDR3 loop is CASSPRLAGGGNEQFF. As DNA, the CDR3 is TGTGCCAGCAGCCCCCGACTAGCGGGAGGGGGGAATGAGCAGTTCTTC.

This rearrangement joins TRBV15 to TRBJ2-1; 11 bases align to TRBD2. Germline loops: CDR1 LNHNV, CDR2 YYDKDF (reference sequence). This CDR3 contains 17 residues. Trimming took 5 bases from V and 2 from J; bases not matched to a gene: 8. The CDR3 reads CATSPYGTSGPYNEQFF. The CDR3 DNA sequence: TGTGCCACCAGCCCCTACGGGACTAGCGGTCCCTACAATGAGCAGTTCTTC.

The chain joins TRBV27 to TRBJ2-1; 7 bases align to TRBD2. Germline CDR1 and CDR2: MNHEY and SMNVEV (reference sequence). This CDR3 is 15 amino acids long. V trimming: 6 bases; J trimming: 4 bases; junction bases outside the gene matches: 9. CDR3 residues: CASRTGSGVYNEQFF. CDR3 DNA sequence: TGTGCCAGCAGGACGGGGAGCGGGGTATACAATGAGCAGTTCTTC.

J is TRBJ2-7 and V is TRBV9; a weak D match, TRBD2 (6 bases). V lost 0 bases and J lost 0, with 7 bases in between. CDR3 size: 14 residues. Germline CDR1 SGDLS, CDR2 YYNGEE. The CDR3 DNA reads as TGTGCCAGCAGCGTAGACGGGGGCTCCTACGAGCAGTACTTC. Translated: CASSVDGGSYEQYF.

J is TRBJ2-7 and V is TRBV9, with D possibly matching TRBD1 (6 bases). This CDR3 region has 15 residues. Trimming shortened V by 0 bases and J by 2 bases, and 12 bases separated the two germline ends. In germline, CDR1 is SGDLS, CDR2 YYNGEE. CDR3 bases: TGTGCCAGCAGCGTAGGGGCAGGGGTCACCTACGAGCAGTACTTC. Encoded protein: CASSVGAGVTYEQYF.

This sequence joins TRBV6-2 or TRBV6-3 and TRBJ2-5; the match to TRBD1 covers 12 bases. The CDR3 spans 15 residues. The junction had 7 bases not matched to a gene; V was cut back by 6 bases and J by 5 bases. Germline-derived CDR1 and CDR2 are MNHEY and SVGEGT. The CDR3 DNA is TGTGCCAGCAGCCCCGGGACAGGGGGCCGGGAGACCCAGTACTTC. This codes for CASSPGTGGRETQYF.

The rearrangement links TRBV19 to TRBJ1-5; 9 nucleotides align to TRBD1. The ends lost 1 base at V and 9 bases at J; junction bases unmatched: 7. The CDR3 length is 15 residues. CDR1 is LNHDA and CDR2 is SQIVND in the germline V gene (reference sequence). CDR3 loop: CASSIGGQGAWPQHF. Here the CDR3 DNA reads TGTGCCAGTAGTATAGGGGGACAGGGTGCGTGGCCCCAGCATTTT.

This clone was seen a single time. The V gene is TRBV24-1, the J gene TRBJ2-1; 8 bases map to TRBD2. The germline CDR1 and CDR2 sequences are KGHDR and SFDVKD. This CDR3 is built from 14 residues. V dropped 0 bases and J dropped 10; count of bases not matched to a gene: 4. CDR3: CATSDLGLAGEQFF. For the CDR3, the DNA is TGTGCCACCAGTGATTTGGGGCTAGCGGGCGAGCAGTTCTTC.

The chain carries TRBV28 and TRBJ1-1, with 7 bases identical to TRBD1. Germline assignment: CDR1 MDHEN and CDR2 SYDVKM. The CDR3 consists of 15 residues. V shed 5 bases, J shed 2 bases, and the junction held 8 bases outside the gene matches. CDR3 DNA: TGTGCCAGCAGTCTGTGGGACAGATCTAACACTGAAGCTTTCTTT. Its translation: CASSLWDRSNTEAFF. Drawing the rest from reference TRBV28 and TRBJ1-1, the complete variable domain is DVKVTQSSRYLVKRTGEKVFLECVQDMDHENMFWYRQDPGLGLRLIYFSYDVKMKEKGDIPEGYSVSREKKERFSLILESASTNQTSMYLCASSLWDRSNTEAFFGQGTRLTVV.

This chain uses TRBV7-9 with TRBJ2-7, with D maybe TRBD2 (6 bases). Between the trimmed V and J ends, which lost 2 bases and 3 bases, there was a span of 8 bases. Germline CDR1 SEHNR, CDR2 FQNEAQ (reference sequence). The CDR3 is 13 amino acids. CDR3 in amino acids: CASSLWGDYEQYF. For the CDR3, the DNA is TGTGCCAGCAGCTTATGGGGGGACTACGAGCAGTACTTC. Together with reference TRBV7-9 and TRBJ2-7, the CDR3 gives the full variable domain: DTGVSQNPRHKITKRGQNVTFRCDPISEHNRLYWYRQTLGQGPEFLTYFQNEAQLEKSRLLSDRFSAERPKGSFSTLEIQRTEQGDSAMYLCASSLWGDYEQYFGPGTRLTVT.

V gene TRBV13 combines with J gene TRBJ2-3; TRBD2 agrees at 11 bases. Trimming at V came to 3 bases and at J to 2 bases, leaving 4 bases not matched to a gene. The CDR3 is 16 residues long. The germline V gene has CDR1 PRHDT and CDR2 FYEKMQ (reference sequence). CDR3 in amino acids: CASSLGLAEYTDTQYF. The CDR3 nucleotides read TGTGCCAGCAGCTTGGGACTAGCGGAATACACAGATACGCAGTATTTT.

The chain recombines TRBV27 with TRBJ2-3, with a tentative D call TRBD2 (7 bases). The CDR3 is 16 residues long. Germline loops: CDR1 MNHEY, CDR2 SMNVEV (reference sequence). Between the trimmed V and J ends, which lost 8 bases and 0 bases, there was a span of 18 bases. CDR3 nucleotide sequence: TGTGCCAGCTCTGTAAGGGCGGGGGCTAGCACAGATACGCAGTATTTT. Its translation: CASSVRAGASTDTQYF.

The genes are TRBV19 and TRBJ2-7; D perhaps matches TRBD1 (5 bases). V was cut by 1 base and J by 1 base, with 11 bases left in between. The CDR3 length is 15 residues. CDR1 LNHDA and CDR2 SQIVND come from the germline V gene (reference sequence). The CDR3 DNA reads as TGTGCCAGTAGTATAGCGGCGCAGGGATCCTACGAGCAGTACTTC. It codes for CASSIAAQGSYEQYF.

The V call is TRBV11-2, the J call TRBJ2-7, with 9 bases that match TRBD1. CDR3 length: 15 residues. Germline V gives CDR1 SGHAT, CDR2 FQNNGV. Trimming at V came to 5 bases and at J to 5 bases, leaving 10 bases not matched to a gene. The CDR3 nucleotides read TGTGCCAGCAGCCTCCGGACAGGGGTGACAAACGAGCAGTACTTC. Protein: CASSLRTGVTNEQYF.

The gene calls are TRBV28 and TRBJ2-7, with unresolved D. CDR1 MDHEN and CDR2 SYDVKM come from the germline V gene. The CDR3 totals 11 residues. V was trimmed by 6 bases and J by 6 bases, leaving 9 bases between them. The CDR3 nucleotides are TGTGCCAGCAGCCCCGAGGTCGAGCAGTACTTC. Its translation: CASSPEVEQYF.

The chain carries TRBV4-3 and TRBJ2-7; a weak D match, TRBD2 (6 bases). The CDR3 covers 14 residues. V shed 0 bases and J shed 6 bases, with 12 bases lying between them. Germline V gene data show CDR1 as LGHNA and CDR2 as YSLEER. This CDR3 is CASSQDQGGTEQYF. The CDR3 region has the DNA TGCGCCAGCAGCCAAGATCAAGGAGGGACCGAGCAGTACTTC.

The CDR3 reads CASSLASGITEQFF. The CDR3 coding sequence is TGTGCCAGCAGCTTAGCTAGCGGGATAACGGAGCAGTTCTTC. The V and J genes are TRBV7-8 and TRBJ2-1, with TRBD2 matching over 8 bases. The CDR3 is 14 residues long. The germline gives CDR1 SGHVS, CDR2 FQNEAQ. With 0 bases clipped from V and 10 bases from J, the junction kept 5 bases outside the gene matches.

This sequence joins TRBV7-2 and TRBJ2-3; D remains unclear. The CDR3 extends over 11 amino acids. Germline V gene lookup returns CDR1 SGHTA and CDR2 FQGNSA. V was clipped by 5 bases and J by 3 bases, with 3 bases between them. Written as DNA, the CDR3 is TGTGCCAGCAGCCAGACAGATACGCAGTATTTT. This sequence encodes CASSQTDTQYF.